This T cell receptor (beta chain) was retrieved from a study of blood T cell repertoires in COVID-19. V lost 4 bases and J lost 10, with 14 bases in between. From germline, CDR1 is KGHSY and CDR2 FQNENV. The CDR3 runs to 14 residues. Authors' processing steps: From reference gene primer amplification, estimates of nucleated cell counts were derived. Assay used: immunoSEQ multiplex PCR; TCRdb lists only in-frame clones, some missing. For V, J and clone size, that table is used; D and trimming come from the DNA. The data hold 150,000 to 200,000 clones, with roughly 83% observed a single time. The specimen sequenced was peripheral blood. This receptor was obtained from a man between 18 and 35 years old with active or convalescent COVID-19. V usage is TRBV16 and J usage is TRBJ1-6; tentative D call: TRBD1 (5 bases). The CDR3 protein is CASSPQGSDSPLHF. The CDR3 bases are TGTGCCAGCAGCCCCCAGGGCTCGGACTCACCCCTCCACTTT. The whole variable domain, remainder taken from reference TRBV16 and TRBJ1-6, is GEEVAQTPKHLVRGEGQKAKLYCAPIKGHSYVFWYQQVLKNEFKFLISFQNENVFDETGMPKERFSAKCLPNSPCSLEIQATKLEDSAVYFCASSPQGSDSPLHFGNGTRLTVT.